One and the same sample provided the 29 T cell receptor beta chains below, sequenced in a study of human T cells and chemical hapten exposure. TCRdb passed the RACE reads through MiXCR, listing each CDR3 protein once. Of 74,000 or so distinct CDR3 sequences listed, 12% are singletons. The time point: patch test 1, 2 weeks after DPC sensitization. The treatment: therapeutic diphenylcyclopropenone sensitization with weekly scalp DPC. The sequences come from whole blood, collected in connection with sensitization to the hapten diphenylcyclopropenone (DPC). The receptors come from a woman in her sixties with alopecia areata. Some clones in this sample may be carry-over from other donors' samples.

The CDR3 nucleotides are TGTGCCAGCAGCTTGGGGGCAGGTTCGCAGTATTTT. This gives the protein CASSLGAGSQYF. This sequence joins TRBV7-3 and TRBJ2-3; D is possibly TRBD1 (6 bases). Germline V CDR1 and CDR2: SGHTA, FQGTGA. This CDR3 has 12 amino acids. Trimming took off 3 bases at V and 10 bases at J, with 11 bases between the two ends.

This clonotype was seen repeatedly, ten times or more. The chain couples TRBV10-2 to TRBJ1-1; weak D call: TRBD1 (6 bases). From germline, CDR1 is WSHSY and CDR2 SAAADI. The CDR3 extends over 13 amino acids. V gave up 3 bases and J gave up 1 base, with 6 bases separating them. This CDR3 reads CASSEQGNTEAFF. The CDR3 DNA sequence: TGCGCCAGCAGTGAACAGGGGAACACTGAAGCTTTCTTT.

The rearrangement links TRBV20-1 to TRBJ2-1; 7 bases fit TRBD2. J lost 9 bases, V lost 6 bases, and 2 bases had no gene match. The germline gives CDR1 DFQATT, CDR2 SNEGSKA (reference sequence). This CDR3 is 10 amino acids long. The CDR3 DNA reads TGCAGTGCACCTAGCGGTGAGCAGTTCTTC. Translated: CSAPSGEQFF.

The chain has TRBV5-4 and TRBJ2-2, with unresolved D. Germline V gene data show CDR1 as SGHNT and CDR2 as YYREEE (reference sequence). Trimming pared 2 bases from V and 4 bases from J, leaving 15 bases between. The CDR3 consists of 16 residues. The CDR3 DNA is TGTGCCAGCAGCTTAGGACCCTTTGATCCCACCGGGGAGCTGTTTTTT. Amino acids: CASSLGPFDPTGELFF.

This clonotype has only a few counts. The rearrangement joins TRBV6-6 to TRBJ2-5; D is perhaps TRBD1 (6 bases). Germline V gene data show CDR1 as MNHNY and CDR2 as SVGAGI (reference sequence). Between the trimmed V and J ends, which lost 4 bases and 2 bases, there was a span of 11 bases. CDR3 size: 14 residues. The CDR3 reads CASSLHRVQETQYF. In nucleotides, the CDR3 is TGTGCCAGCAGTTTACACAGGGTACAAGAGACCCAGTACTTC.

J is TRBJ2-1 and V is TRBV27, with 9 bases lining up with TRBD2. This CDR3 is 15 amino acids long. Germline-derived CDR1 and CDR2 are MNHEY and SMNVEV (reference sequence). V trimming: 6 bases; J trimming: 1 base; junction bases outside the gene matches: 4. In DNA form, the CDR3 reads TGTGCCAGCAGATCAGCGGGGGGATCCTACAATGAGCAGTTCTTC. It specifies CASRSAGGSYNEQFF.

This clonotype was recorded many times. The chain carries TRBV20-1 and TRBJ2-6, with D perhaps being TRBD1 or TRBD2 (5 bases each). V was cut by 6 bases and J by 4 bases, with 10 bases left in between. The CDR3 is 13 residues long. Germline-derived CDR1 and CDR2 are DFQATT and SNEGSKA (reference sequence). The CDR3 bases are TGCAGTGCCACCGGGACCGGGGCCAACGTCCTGACTTTC. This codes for CSATGTGANVLTF.

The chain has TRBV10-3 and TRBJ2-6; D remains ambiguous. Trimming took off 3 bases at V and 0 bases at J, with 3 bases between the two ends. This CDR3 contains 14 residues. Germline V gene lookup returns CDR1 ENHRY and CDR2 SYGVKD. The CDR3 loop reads CAISDASGANVLTF. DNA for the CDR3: TGTGCCATCAGTGACGCCTCTGGGGCCAACGTCCTGACTTTC.

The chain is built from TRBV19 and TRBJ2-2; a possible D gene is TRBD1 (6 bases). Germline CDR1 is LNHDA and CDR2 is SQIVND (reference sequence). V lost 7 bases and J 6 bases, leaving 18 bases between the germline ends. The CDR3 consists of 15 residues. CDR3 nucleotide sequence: TGTGCCAGTACGCCCCTGGACAGAAGTGCCGGGGAGCTGTTTTTT. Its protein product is CASTPLDRSAGELFF.

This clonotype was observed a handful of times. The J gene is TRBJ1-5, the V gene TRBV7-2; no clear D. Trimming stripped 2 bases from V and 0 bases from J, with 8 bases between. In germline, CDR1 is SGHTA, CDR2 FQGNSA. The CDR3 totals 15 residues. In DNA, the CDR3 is TGTGCCAGCAGCTTAAGCGGAAATAGCAATCAGCCCCAGCATTTT. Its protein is CASSLSGNSNQPQHF.

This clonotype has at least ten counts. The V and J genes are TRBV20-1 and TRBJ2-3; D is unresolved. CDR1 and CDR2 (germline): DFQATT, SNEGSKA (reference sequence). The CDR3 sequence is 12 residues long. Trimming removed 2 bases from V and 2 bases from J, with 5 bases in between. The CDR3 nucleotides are TGCAGTGCTAGACTCCCCACAGATACGCAGTATTTT. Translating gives CSARLPTDTQYF.

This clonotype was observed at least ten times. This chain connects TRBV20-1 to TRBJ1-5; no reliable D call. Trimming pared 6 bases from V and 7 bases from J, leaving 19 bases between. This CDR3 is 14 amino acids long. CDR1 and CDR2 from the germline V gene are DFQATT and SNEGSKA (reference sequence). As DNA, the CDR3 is TGCAGTGCATTCCACCCCGACGGAGGACAGCCCCAGCATTTT. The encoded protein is CSAFHPDGGQPQHF.

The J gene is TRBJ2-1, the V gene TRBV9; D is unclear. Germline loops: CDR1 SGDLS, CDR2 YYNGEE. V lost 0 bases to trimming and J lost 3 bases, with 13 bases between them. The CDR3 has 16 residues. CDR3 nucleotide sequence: TGTGCCAGCAGCGTAGTTGCCGGTAACTTCTACAATGAGCAGTTCTTC. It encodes CASSVVAGNFYNEQFF.

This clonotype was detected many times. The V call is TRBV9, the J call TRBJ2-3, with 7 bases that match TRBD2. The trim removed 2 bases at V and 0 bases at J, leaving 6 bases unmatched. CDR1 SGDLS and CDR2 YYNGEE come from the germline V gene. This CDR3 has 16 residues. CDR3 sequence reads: CASSVGRGPSTDTQYF. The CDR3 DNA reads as TGTGCCAGCAGCGTGGGGAGGGGCCCCAGCACAGATACGCAGTATTTT. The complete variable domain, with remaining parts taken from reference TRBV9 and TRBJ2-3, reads DSGVTQTPKHLITATGQRVTLRCSPRSGDLSVYWYQQSLDQGLQFLIQYYNGEERAKGNILERFSAQQFPDLHSELNLSSLELGDSALYFCASSVGRGPSTDTQYFGPGTRLTVL.

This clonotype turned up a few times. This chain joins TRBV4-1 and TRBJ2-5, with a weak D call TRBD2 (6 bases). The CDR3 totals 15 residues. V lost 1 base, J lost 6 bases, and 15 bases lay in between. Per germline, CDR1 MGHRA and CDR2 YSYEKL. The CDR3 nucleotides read TGCGCCAGCAGCCAAGTGAGAGGGAGGATGAAGACCCAGTACTTC. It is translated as CASSQVRGRMKTQYF.

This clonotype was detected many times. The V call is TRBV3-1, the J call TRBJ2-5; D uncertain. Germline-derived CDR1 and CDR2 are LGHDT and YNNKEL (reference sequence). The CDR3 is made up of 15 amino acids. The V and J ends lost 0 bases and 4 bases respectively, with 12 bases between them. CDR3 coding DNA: TGTGCCAGCAGCCAAGATGGGCCAGCTCGAGAGACCCAGTACTTC. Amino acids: CASSQDGPARETQYF.

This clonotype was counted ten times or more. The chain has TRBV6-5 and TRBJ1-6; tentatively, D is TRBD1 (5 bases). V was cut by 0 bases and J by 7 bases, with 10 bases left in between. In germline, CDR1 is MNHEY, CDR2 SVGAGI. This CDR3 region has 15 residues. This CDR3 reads CASSYSGRRNSPLHF. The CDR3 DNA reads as TGTGCCAGCAGTTACTCGGGACGGAGAAATTCACCCCTCCACTTT.

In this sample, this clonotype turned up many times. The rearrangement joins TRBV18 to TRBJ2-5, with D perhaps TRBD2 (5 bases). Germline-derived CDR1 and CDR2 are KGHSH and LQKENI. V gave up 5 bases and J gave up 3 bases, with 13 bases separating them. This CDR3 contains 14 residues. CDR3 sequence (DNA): TGTGCCAGCTCAGCGGGTCAATCTGAAGAGACCCAGTACTTC. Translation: CASSAGQSEETQYF.

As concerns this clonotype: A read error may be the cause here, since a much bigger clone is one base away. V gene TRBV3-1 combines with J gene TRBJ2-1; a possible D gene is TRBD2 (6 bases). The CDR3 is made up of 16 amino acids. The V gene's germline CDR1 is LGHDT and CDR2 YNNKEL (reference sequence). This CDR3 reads CASNQDPGDPYNEQFF. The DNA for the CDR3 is TGTGCCAGCAACCAAGATCCGGGGGACCCCTACAATGAGCAGTTCTTC.

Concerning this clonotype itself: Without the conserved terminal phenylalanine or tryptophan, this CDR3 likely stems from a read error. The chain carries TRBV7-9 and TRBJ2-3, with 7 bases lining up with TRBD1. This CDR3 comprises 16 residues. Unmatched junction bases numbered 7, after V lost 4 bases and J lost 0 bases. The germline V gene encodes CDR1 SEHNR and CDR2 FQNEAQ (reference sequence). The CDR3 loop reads CASSSNRGRSTDTQYL. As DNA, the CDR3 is TGTGCCAGCAGCTCCAACAGGGGCCGCAGCACAGATACGCAGTATTTA.

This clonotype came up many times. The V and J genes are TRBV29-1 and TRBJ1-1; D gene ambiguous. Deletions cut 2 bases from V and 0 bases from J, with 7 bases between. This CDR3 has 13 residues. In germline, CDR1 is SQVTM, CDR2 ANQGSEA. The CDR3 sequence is CSVEKGLNTEAFF. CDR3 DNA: TGCAGCGTTGAAAAGGGTTTGAACACTGAAGCTTTCTTT.

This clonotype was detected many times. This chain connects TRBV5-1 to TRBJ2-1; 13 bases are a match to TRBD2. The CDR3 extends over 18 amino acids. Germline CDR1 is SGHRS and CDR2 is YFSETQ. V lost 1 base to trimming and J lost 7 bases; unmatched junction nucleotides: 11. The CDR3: CASSLTRLAGGLLNEQFF. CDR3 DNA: TGCGCCAGCAGCTTGACGAGACTAGCGGGGGGCCTGTTAAATGAGCAGTTCTTC. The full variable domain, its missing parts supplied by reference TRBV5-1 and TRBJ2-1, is KAGVTQTPRYLIKTRGQQVTLSCSPISGHRSVSWYQQTPGQGLQFLFEYFSETQRNKGNFPGRFSGRQFSNSRSEMNVSTLELGDSALYLCASSLTRLAGGLLNEQFFGPGTRLTVL.

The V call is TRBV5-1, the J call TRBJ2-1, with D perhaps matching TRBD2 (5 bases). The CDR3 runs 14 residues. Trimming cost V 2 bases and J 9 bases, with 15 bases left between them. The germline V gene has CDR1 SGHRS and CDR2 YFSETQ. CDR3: CASSFQGGPIEQFF. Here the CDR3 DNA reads TGCGCCAGCAGCTTTCAAGGAGGCCCAATTGAGCAGTTCTTC.

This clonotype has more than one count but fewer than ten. The DNA of the CDR3 is TGTGCCAGCAGTAGTCCCGGGACAGGGAACTATGGCTACACCTTC. This encodes CASSSPGTGNYGYTF. The V call is TRBV2, the J call TRBJ1-2; 9 bases line up with TRBD1. Losses at the gene ends were 5 bases for V and 2 bases for J; bases not matched to a gene: 6. Germline V gene sequence: CDR1 SNHLY, CDR2 FYNNEI. The CDR3 totals 15 residues.

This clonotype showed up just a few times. Here the CDR3 reads CASSPQTANYGYTF. The CDR3 nucleotides are TGTGCCAGCAGTCCCCAAACAGCAAACTATGGCTACACCTTC. The V gene is TRBV2, the J gene TRBJ1-2; D not certain. Germline CDR1 SNHLY, CDR2 FYNNEI. V lost 5 bases and J lost 2, with 12 bases in between. CDR3 length equals 14 residues. Using reference TRBV2 and TRBJ1-2 for the parts outside the CDR3, the full variable domain is EPEVTQTPSHQVTQMGQEVILRCVPISNHLYFYWYRQILGQKVEFLVSFYNNEISEKSEIFDDQFSVERPDGSNFTLKIRSTKLEDSAMYFCASSPQTANYGYTFGSGTRLTVV.

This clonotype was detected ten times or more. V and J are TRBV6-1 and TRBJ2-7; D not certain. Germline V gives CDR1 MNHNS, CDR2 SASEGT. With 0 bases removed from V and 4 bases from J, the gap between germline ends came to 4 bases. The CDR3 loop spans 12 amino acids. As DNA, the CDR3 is TGTGCCAGCAGTGAAGCGACTTACGAGCAGTACTTC. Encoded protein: CASSEATYEQYF.

The CDR3 loop is CASSHPTSNEQFF. The CDR3 bases are TGTGCCAGCAGCCATCCCACCTCCAATGAGCAGTTCTTC. This chain uses TRBV3-1 with TRBJ2-1; D unresolved. The CDR3 sequence is 13 residues long. V was pared by 3 bases and J by 6 bases, with 9 bases between. Germline V lookup: CDR1 LGHDT, CDR2 YNNKEL (reference sequence).

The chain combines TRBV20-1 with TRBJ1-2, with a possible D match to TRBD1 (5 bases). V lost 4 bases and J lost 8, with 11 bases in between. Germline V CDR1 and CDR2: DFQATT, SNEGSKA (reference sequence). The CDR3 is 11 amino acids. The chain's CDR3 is CSANRGIGYTF. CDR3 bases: TGCAGTGCTAATAGGGGTATCGGCTACACCTTC.

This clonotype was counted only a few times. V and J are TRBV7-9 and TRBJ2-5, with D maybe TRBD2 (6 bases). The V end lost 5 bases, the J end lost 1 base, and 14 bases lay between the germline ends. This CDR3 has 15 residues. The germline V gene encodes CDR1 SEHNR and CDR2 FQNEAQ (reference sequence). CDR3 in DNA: TGTGCCAGCAGCCTGCGACTAGGCACCCAAGAGACCCAGTACTTC. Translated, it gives CASSLRLGTQETQYF.